This T cell receptor beta chain was recorded in a study of metastatic and nonmetastatic thyroid tumors. There were no patients who had received any treatment before thyroid surgery. Unmatched junction bases numbered 14, after V lost 6 bases and J lost 10 bases. The length of the CDR3 is 15 residues. TCRdb reprocessed the PCR reads using MiXCR. The sample consists of about 13,000 clones, approximately 31% of them appearing once. The rearrangement links TRBV12-3 or TRBV12-4 to TRBJ1-4; 7 nucleotides agree with TRBD1. The TCR sequence derives from a female donor with papillary thyroid cancer or a benign thyroid nodule (not recorded which). Some clones in this sample may be carry-over from other donors' samples. The sequenced sample was tumor tissue. CDR3 in amino acids: CASRATGERVGKLFF. The CDR3 DNA is TGTGCCAGCAGAGCAACAGGGGAGCGAGTTGGAAAACTGTTTTTT.